These T cell receptor beta chains were read from a single sample in a study of T-cell memory formation after mild COVID-19. Each CDR3 protein gets one entry after TCRdb re-called the 5' RACE reads with MiXCR. The sample lists 200,000 to 300,000 distinct CDR3 sequences, 16% occurring once. The source material was PBMCs or a T cell subset sorted from them (not recorded which). The receptor source for this set is a man younger than 30 who had mild COVID-19 (a few samples of this study predate the infection). Cell type and time point are not known. CDR3s include the opening cysteine and the closing phenylalanine or tryptophan. The D gene is left open where the match is weak. The size of a clone is reported for some rows only, either as once, few or many, or as a class for expanded clones.

V	D	size	J	CDR3	DNA
TRBV19	TRBD1	few	TRBJ2-7	CASSKPGQGYEQYF	TGTGCCAGTAGTAAACCGGGACAGGGGTACGAGCAGTACTTC
TRBV6-5	NA	NA	TRBJ1-4	CASRPHQGRSSSTNEKLFF	TGTGCCAGCAGACCCCACCAGGGACGGTCCTCCTCAACTAATGAAAAACTGTTTTTT
TRBV7-2	NA	few	TRBJ2-1	CASSLIFGPYNEQFF	TGTGCCAGCAGCTTAATTTTCGGGCCATACAATGAGCAGTTCTTC
TRBV6-5	NA	few	TRBJ1-1	CASSYQDLYTEAFF	TGTGCCAGCAGTTACCAGGACCTCTACACTGAAGCTTTCTTT
TRBV19	NA	few	TRBJ2-5	CASSEFLETQYF	TGTGCCAGTAGTGAATTTTTGGAGACCCAGTACTTC
TRBV4-1	TRBD2	NA	TRBJ2-1	CASSSRLAGGLSYNEQFF	TGCGCCAGCAGCTCCCGACTAGCGGGGGGCCTCTCCTACAATGAGCAGTTCTTC
TRBV9	TRBD2	many	TRBJ2-7	CASSVDSAGGLQYF	TGTGCCAGCAGCGTAGATTCTGCGGGGGGTTTGCAGTACTTC
TRBV10-1	NA	NA	TRBJ2-3	CASSDQGRGDTQYF	TGCGCCAGCAGTGATCAGGGGCGGGGAGATACGCAGTATTTT
TRBV6-1	NA	few	TRBJ2-3	CASTVNPPWAEVSTDTQYF	TGTGCCAGCACCGTGAACCCACCTTGGGCGGAAGTTAGCACAGATACGCAGTATTTT
TRBV7-6	NA	few	TRBJ1-5	CASSSGYYQPQHF	TGTGCCAGCAGTTCCGGATATTATCAGCCCCAGCATTTT
TRBV12-3/TRBV12-4	TRBD1	NA	TRBJ2-3	CASSTTGGSTDTQYF	TGTGCCAGCAGCACTACAGGGGGTAGCACAGATACGCAGTATTTT
TRBV5-1	TRBD2	few	TRBJ2-5	CASSTSGGGQETQYF	TGCGCCAGCAGCACCAGCGGGGGGGGCCAAGAGACCCAGTACTTC
TRBV9	NA	few	TRBJ2-2	CASSAIIGPGELFF	TGTGCCAGCAGCGCCATCATAGGGCCCGGGGAGCTGTTTTTT
TRBV7-6	NA	NA	TRBJ2-1	CASSSVHGNNEQFF	TGTGCCAGCAGCTCCGTCCATGGGAACAATGAGCAGTTCTTC
TRBV15	NA	once	TRBJ2-3	CATSRVGISDTQYF	TGTGCCACCAGCAGAGTTGGCATCTCAGATACGCAGTATTTT
TRBV7-9	NA	NA	TRBJ1-2	CASSLTDGNYGYTF	TGTGCCAGCAGCCTTACGGACGGCAACTATGGCTACACCTTC